A single sample gave rise to the 9 T cell receptor beta chains below, sequenced in a study of blood T cell repertoires in COVID-19. The method was immunoSEQ multiplex PCR; TCRdb's version includes in-frame clones alone and lacks a portion of them. The sample yields roughly 180,000 clones, about three quarters seen once. Sequencing input: peripheral blood. The source is a woman aged 45-59 years with active or convalescent COVID-19.

The V gene is TRBV5-5, the J gene TRBJ2-5; D is unclear. The CDR3 consists of 14 residues. The germline V and J ends were trimmed by 4 bases and 3 bases, with 13 bases remaining between them. Germline loops: CDR1 SGHKS, CDR2 YYEKEE (reference sequence). CDR3 nucleotide sequence: TGTGCCAGCAGCGACGACTCCCTTGAAGAGACCCAGTACTTC. It specifies CASSDDSLEETQYF.

The chain recombines TRBV24-1 with TRBJ1-1, with no clear D. This CDR3 has 13 amino acids. V was trimmed by 4 bases and J by 4 bases, leaving 9 bases between them. Looked up from germline, CDR1 is KGHDR and CDR2 is SFDVKD. CDR3 bases: TGTGCCACCAGTGAGGGGAGTGGCACTGAAGCTTTCTTT. Residues: CATSEGSGTEAFF.

The count of this clone is one. V and J are TRBV6-5 and TRBJ2-3; weak D call: TRBD1 (5 bases). The V end was cut by 5 bases, the J end by 9 bases, with 15 bases between. The CDR3 is made up of 13 amino acids. CDR1 and CDR2 from the germline V gene are MNHEY and SVGAGI. This CDR3 reads CASSRLREETQYF. For the CDR3, the DNA is TGTGCCAGCAGTAGGCTCAGGGAAGAAACGCAGTATTTT.

This clone has only a few counts. The genes are TRBV4-2 and TRBJ1-5, with 8 positions matching TRBD1. Germline CDR1 and CDR2: LGHNA and YNFKEQ. The V segment lost 5 bases and the J segment 6 bases; nucleotides outside the gene matches: 3. The CDR3 has 13 residues. CDR3: CASSSDRGQPQHF. The CDR3 DNA reads as TGTGCCAGCAGCTCAGACAGGGGTCAGCCCCAGCATTTT.

J is TRBJ1-2 and V is TRBV6-1; D perhaps matches TRBD1 (5 bases). This CDR3 has 13 residues. V dropped 2 bases and J dropped 8 bases, with 12 bases sitting between them. From germline, CDR1 is MNHNS and CDR2 SASEGT. The CDR3, as DNA: TGTGCCAGCAGTGAATCTTGGGGCCAGGGCTACACCTTC. Amino acid sequence: CASSESWGQGYTF.

The chain uses TRBV19 and TRBJ2-4, with D hard to call. Germline CDR1 LNHDA, CDR2 SQIVND (reference sequence). This CDR3 is 16 amino acids long. V was shortened by 5 bases and J by 0 bases, with 14 bases between the two germline ends. The CDR3 sequence: CASSSKSTLAKNIQYF. In DNA, the CDR3 is TGTGCCAGTAGTTCTAAGAGTACCTTAGCCAAAAACATTCAGTACTTC.

The chain links TRBV29-1 to TRBJ2-1; weak D call: TRBD2 (5 bases). The CDR3 totals 13 residues. Germline V gene lookup returns CDR1 SQVTM and CDR2 ANQGSEA. V lost 6 bases and J lost 8, with 17 bases in between. This chain's CDR3 is CSVAAPRRDEQFF. The CDR3 bases are TGCAGCGTAGCGGCACCCCGTCGCGATGAGCAGTTCTTC.

The V gene is TRBV9, the J gene TRBJ2-5; TRBD2 aligns across 9 bases. Germline CDR1 and CDR2: SGDLS and YYNGEE. J gave up 5 bases and V 0 bases, and 8 bases lay outside the gene matches. The CDR3 spans 16 residues. The CDR3 DNA reads TGTGCCAGCAGCGTAGCGGGACTAGCACGCGGGGAGACCCAGTACTTC. This sequence encodes CASSVAGLARGETQYF.

The chain couples TRBV3-1 (or the pseudogene TRBV3-2) to TRBJ1-4; no definite D call. CDR3 size: 15 residues. Germline CDR1 and CDR2: LGHDT and YNNKEL (reference sequence). V lost 5 bases, J lost 3 bases, and 13 bases lay in between. The CDR3 protein is CASSSTGISNEKLFF. The CDR3, as DNA: TGTGCCAGCAGCTCAACCGGGATATCTAATGAAAAACTGTTTTTT.